The 22 T cell receptor beta chains below come from one sample, sequenced in a study of T cells in tuberculosis. Thawed, overnight-rested PBMC were stained with GMM-loaded CD1B tetramer, viability dye and anti-CD3, then sorted. C32 glucose monomycolate from Rhodococcus equi was loaded onto the CD1B tetramers. TCRdb keeps only in-frame clones here, not all; method: immunoSEQ multiplex PCR. The top ten hold around 2% of the sample, which has some 90,000 clones, approximately 90% seen once. Sequencing input: CD1b-GMM tetramer-negative cells sorted from PBMCs. These receptors were collected from an adult woman with latent tuberculosis.

This clone is a singleton in its sample. The chain employs TRBV7-2 and TRBJ2-3; 9 bases are shared with TRBD2. Germline CDR1 is SGHTA and CDR2 is FQGNSA. J lost 3 bases, V lost 3 bases, and 7 bases had no gene match. The CDR3 is 16 amino acids. CDR3 nucleotides: TGTGCCAGCAGCTTCCCCCTAGCGGGGAGAACAGATACGCAGTATTTT. This codes for CASSFPLAGRTDTQYF.

The CDR3 region is CASSTRDWQRDTQYF. The DNA of the CDR3 is TGTGCCAGCAGTACCCGGGACTGGCAAAGGGATACGCAGTATTTT. The chain couples TRBV28 to TRBJ2-3, with D possibly matching TRBD2 (6 bases). V was trimmed by 5 bases and J by 6 bases, leaving 18 bases between them. Germline V gene sequence: CDR1 MDHEN, CDR2 SYDVKM. The CDR3 has 15 amino acids.

The chain combines TRBV6-1 with TRBJ2-4; D may be TRBD2 (6 bases). The germline V gene has CDR1 MNHNS and CDR2 SASEGT. CDR3 length: 15 residues. Trimming removed 4 bases from V and 1 base from J, with 11 bases in between. The CDR3 protein is CASSGRDLAKNIQYF. The CDR3 region has the DNA TGTGCCAGCAGTGGGAGGGATTTGGCCAAAAACATTCAGTACTTC.

The chain combines TRBV9 with TRBJ2-1; no reliable D call. The V gene lost 1 base and the J gene lost 10 bases, with 9 bases spanning the gap. Germline-derived CDR1 and CDR2 are SGDLS and YYNGEE. This CDR3 has 12 residues. In nucleotides, the CDR3 is TGTGCCAGCAGCGTAACTGGCAGGGAGCAGTTCTTC. Its translation is CASSVTGREQFF.

The V and J genes are TRBV19 and TRBJ1-2, with D possibly being TRBD1 (6 bases). Trimming pared 10 bases from V and 5 bases from J, leaving 14 bases between. The CDR3 is 12 amino acids. The germline V gene encodes CDR1 LNHDA and CDR2 SQIVND (reference sequence). The CDR3 sequence is CANRTDLYGYTF. The CDR3 DNA follows: TGTGCCAATAGGACAGACCTATATGGCTACACCTTC.

J is TRBJ2-7 and V is TRBV2; 11 nucleotides match TRBD1. The V and J ends lost 6 bases and 0 bases, in that order; junction bases with no gene match: 4. Germline V gives CDR1 SNHLY, CDR2 FYNNEI. The CDR3 is 15 amino acids. The CDR3 bases are TGTGCCAGCAGGGACAGGGGGCCCAGCTCCTACGAGCAGTACTTC. Encoded protein: CASRDRGPSSYEQYF.

The genes are TRBV30 and TRBJ1-4, with unresolved D. This CDR3 has 15 residues. Trimming cost V 2 bases and J 3 bases, with 13 bases left between them. Germline V gene lookup returns CDR1 GTSNPN and CDR2 SVGIG (reference sequence). The CDR3 sequence is CAWSKGEVPNEKLFF. The CDR3 region has the DNA TGTGCCTGGAGTAAGGGAGAGGTACCTAATGAAAAACTGTTTTTT.

The CDR3 reads CSVEQGRQPYEQYF. The CDR3 DNA reads as TGCAGCGTTGAACAGGGCAGGCAACCCTACGAGCAGTACTTC. The chain recombines TRBV29-1 with TRBJ2-7; D is perhaps TRBD1 (5 bases). The germline V and J ends were trimmed by 2 bases and 2 bases, with 13 bases remaining between them. Germline V CDR1 and CDR2: SQVTM, ANQGSEA. The CDR3 loop spans 14 amino acids.

V gene TRBV18 combines with J gene TRBJ2-1, with 9 bases that match TRBD2. CDR1 KGHSH and CDR2 LQKENI come from the germline V gene. The CDR3 has 15 residues. The J segment lost 7 bases and the V segment lost 3 bases, leaving 7 bases of the junction unmatched. The CDR3, as DNA: TGTGCCAGCTCACCTTCGACTAGCGGACGGAATGAGCAGTTCTTC. Translating it yields CASSPSTSGRNEQFF. Supplemented by reference TRBV18 and TRBJ2-1, the full variable domain reads NAGVMQNPRHLVRRRGQEARLRCSPMKGHSHVYWYRQLPEEGLKFMVYLQKENIIDESGMPKERFSAEFPKEGPSILRIQQVVRGDSAAYFCASSPSTSGRNEQFFGPGTRLTVL.

The chain employs TRBV18 and TRBJ2-2, with D uncertain. The CDR3 has 14 amino acids. V shed 2 bases and J shed 5 bases, with 9 bases lying between them. Germline-derived CDR1 and CDR2 are KGHSH and LQKENI. The DNA of the CDR3 is TGTGCCAGCTCACCAAACAGTCGGACCGGGGAGCTGTTTTTT. Amino acid sequence: CASSPNSRTGELFF.

V usage is TRBV6-5 and J usage is TRBJ2-7; 8 bases are a match to TRBD1. There are 12 residues in the CDR3. J lost 3 bases, V lost 9 bases, and 4 bases had no gene match. Germline CDR1 reads MNHEY; CDR2 reads SVGAGI. In DNA form, the CDR3 reads TGTGCCAGTCGGGACAGGAGCTACGAGCAGTACTTC. It is translated as CASRDRSYEQYF.

The chain joins TRBV7-9 to TRBJ2-1, with TRBD1 as a possible D gene (6 bases). V was pared by 7 bases and J by 2 bases, with 15 bases between. Germline V gene sequence: CDR1 SEHNR, CDR2 FQNEAQ (reference sequence). This CDR3 spans 15 amino acids. The DNA for the CDR3 is TGTGCCAGCACCCCGAGGGGGTCGCCCTACAATGAGCAGTTCTTC. Translating it yields CASTPRGSPYNEQFF.

The chain joins TRBV7-6 to TRBJ2-1; D is possibly TRBD2 (5 bases). Trimming left V 0 bases short and J 7 bases short, with 13 bases between. CDR1 SGHVS and CDR2 FNYEAQ come from the germline V gene. CDR3 length: 15 residues. CDR3 coding DNA: TGTGCCAGCAGCTTAGCCGGCGACGGACTGAATGAGCAGTTCTTC. It specifies CASSLAGDGLNEQFF. Based on the CDR3 plus reference TRBV7-6 and TRBJ2-1, the full variable domain is GAGVSQSPRYKVTKRGQDVALRCDPISGHVSLYWYRQALGQGPEFLTYFNYEAQQDKSGLPNDRFSAERPEGSISTLTIQRTEQRDSAMYRCASSLAGDGLNEQFFGPGTRLTVL.

V is TRBV9 and J is TRBJ1-4; D is ambiguous. The CDR3 is 14 amino acids. Germline V gene data show CDR1 as SGDLS and CDR2 as YYNGEE. Trimming removed 0 bases at V and 7 bases at J, with 10 bases between. The CDR3 reads CASSVEVNSEKLFF. As DNA, the CDR3 is TGTGCCAGCAGCGTAGAAGTGAATAGTGAAAAACTGTTTTTT.

The table lists this clone with a few counts. The CDR3 DNA sequence: TGCAGTGCTAGACCCTTGGAGACCCAGTACTTC. Amino acid sequence: CSARPLETQYF. The chain links TRBV20-1 to TRBJ2-5; no definite D call. Germline CDR1 reads DFQATT; CDR2 reads SNEGSKA (reference sequence). This CDR3 spans 11 amino acids. V was clipped by 2 bases and J by 5 bases, with 6 bases between them.

The chain uses TRBV5-6 and TRBJ1-2; 10 positions agree with TRBD1. J was trimmed by 7 bases and V by 4 bases; bases with no gene match: 13. CDR1 SGHDT and CDR2 YYEEEE come from the germline V gene. The CDR3 loop spans 16 amino acids. The DNA for the CDR3 is TGTGCCAGCAGCCGTCCGACAGGGGGCGCGATTGGTGGCTACACCTTC. Protein product: CASSRPTGGAIGGYTF. Full variable domain (rest looked up from reference TRBV5-6 and TRBJ1-2): DAGVTQSPTHLIKTRGQQVTLRCSPKSGHDTVSWYQQALGQGPQFIFQYYEEEERQRGNFPDRFSGHQFPNYSSELNVNALLLGDSALYLCASSRPTGGAIGGYTFGSGTRLTVV.

This clone was found a few times. J is TRBJ1-2 and V is TRBV6-4; D call uncertain. Trimming removed 0 bases at V and 8 bases at J, with 4 bases between. The germline gives CDR1 MRHNA, CDR2 SNTAGT. This CDR3 is built from 11 residues. The CDR3 protein is CASSDSRGYTF. The CDR3 DNA follows: TGTGCCAGCAGTGACTCGAGGGGCTACACCTTC.

CDR3 DNA: TGTGCCAGCAGTTCAACGGGGAGGGGCACCGGGGAGCTGTTTTTT. The encoded protein is CASSSTGRGTGELFF. The V gene is TRBV6-5, the J gene TRBJ2-2; 7 bases are a match to TRBD2. The CDR3 totals 15 residues. J lost 4 bases, V lost 4 bases, and 6 bases had no gene match. Germline V gene sequence: CDR1 MNHEY, CDR2 SVGAGI.

This sequence joins TRBV5-5 and TRBJ1-3; D is unresolved. Germline assignment: CDR1 SGHKS and CDR2 YYEKEE (reference sequence). Trimming shortened V by 0 bases and J by 5 bases, and 3 bases separated the two germline ends. CDR3 length: 12 amino acids. CDR3: CASSLGRNTIYF. CDR3 DNA sequence: TGTGCCAGCAGCTTGGGGCGAAACACCATATATTTT.

The gene calls are TRBV30 and TRBJ1-1; D unresolved. Germline assignment: CDR1 GTSNPN and CDR2 SVGIG (reference sequence). The CDR3 is 14 residues long. Trimming stripped 3 bases from V and 5 bases from J, with 16 bases between. This CDR3 reads CAWSGEGRYTEAFF. CDR3 in DNA: TGTGCCTGGAGCGGGGAGGGCAGGTATACTGAAGCTTTCTTT.

The chain recombines TRBV11-2 with TRBJ2-3, with 7 bases fitting TRBD2. The CDR3 has 15 amino acids. The germline CDR1 and CDR2 sequences are SGHAT and FQNNGV. V was pared by 4 bases and J by 0 bases, with 4 bases of the junction left unmatched. The DNA for the CDR3 is TGTGCCAGCAGCTCATCGACTAGCAGCACAGATACGCAGTATTTT. Translation: CASSSSTSSTDTQYF.

The sample holds a few counts of this clone. The chain recombines TRBV5-1 with TRBJ1-4; maybe TRBD1 (5 bases). Trimming cost V 0 bases and J 5 bases, with 11 bases left between them. Germline CDR1 reads SGHRS; CDR2 reads YFSETQ. This CDR3 is built from 15 residues. In DNA, the CDR3 is TGCGCCAGCAGCTTGGCCGTCAGGGAAAATGAAAAACTGTTTTTT. The encoded protein is CASSLAVRENEKLFF.